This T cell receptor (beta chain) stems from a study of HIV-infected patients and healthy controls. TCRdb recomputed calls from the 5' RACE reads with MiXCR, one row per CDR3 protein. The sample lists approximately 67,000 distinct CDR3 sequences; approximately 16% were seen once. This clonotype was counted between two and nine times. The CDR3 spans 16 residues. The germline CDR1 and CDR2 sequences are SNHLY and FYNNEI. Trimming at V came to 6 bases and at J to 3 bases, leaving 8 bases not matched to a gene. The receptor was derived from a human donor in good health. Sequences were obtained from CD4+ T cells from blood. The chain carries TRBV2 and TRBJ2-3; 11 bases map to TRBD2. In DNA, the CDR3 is TGTGCCAGCAGCCGAATCGGGACTAGCGGAACAGATACGCAGTATTTT. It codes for CASSRIGTSGTDTQYF.